This entry lists 16 T cell receptor beta chains sequenced from one sample in a study of spatial heterogeneity in lung cancer. TCRdb reanalysed the 5' RACE reads using MiXCR and keeps one entry per CDR3 protein. The repertoire consists of about 23,000 distinct CDR3 sequences, with approximately 4.7% occurring once and the leading ten covering 4% to 6.5%. The time point denotes: sample taken at primary tumor resection. Specimen: PBMCs, collected at surgery. The receptors here all came from a male donor with early-stage non-small cell lung cancer.

This clonotype was picked up many times. The chain couples TRBV7-6 to TRBJ2-5, with 9 bases fitting TRBD2. J was trimmed by 2 bases and V by 0 bases; bases with no gene match: 16. Germline-derived CDR1 and CDR2 are SGHVS and FNYEAQ. The CDR3 sequence is 20 residues long. CDR3 amino acids: CASSLAIPGGSGRVQETQYF. As DNA, the CDR3 is TGTGCCAGCAGCTTAGCCATCCCCGGGGGTAGCGGGAGAGTTCAAGAGACCCAGTACTTC.

This clonotype has a count of ten or more. This chain connects TRBV7-8 to TRBJ2-2; possible D gene TRBD1, 6 bases. The CDR3 runs to 18 residues. The V gene's germline CDR1 is SGHVS and CDR2 FQNEAQ. Trimming pared 6 bases from V and 0 bases from J, leaving 20 bases between. The CDR3 DNA reads as TGTGCCAGCAGTTACACCGCCTGGACAGACTCGAACACCGGGGAGCTGTTTTTT. It codes for CASSYTAWTDSNTGELFF.

This clonotype appeared many times. The chain employs TRBV7-8 and TRBJ2-1, with D possibly being TRBD2 (6 bases). Germline lookup yields CDR1 SGHVS and CDR2 FQNEAQ. With 6 bases removed from V and 0 bases from J, the gap between germline ends came to 12 bases. CDR3 length equals 15 residues. CDR3 sequence reads: CASSEGGTSYNEQFF. The CDR3 nucleotides read TGTGCCAGCAGTGAGGGAGGAACCTCCTACAATGAGCAGTTCTTC.

The chain combines TRBV5-6 with TRBJ2-7; 7 nucleotides line up with TRBD1. V gave up 4 bases and J gave up 0 bases; unmatched junction bases: 7. The CDR3 length is 15 residues. Germline V gives CDR1 SGHDT, CDR2 YYEEEE. The CDR3 sequence: CASSPSGTVSYEQYF. The DNA for the CDR3 is TGTGCCAGCAGCCCATCCGGGACAGTCTCCTACGAGCAGTACTTC.

In this sample, this clonotype turned up many times. The chain joins TRBV18 to TRBJ1-4; D is unresolved. The CDR3 covers 14 residues. Deletions cut 0 bases from V and 6 bases from J, with 8 bases between. Germline-derived CDR1 and CDR2 are KGHSH and LQKENI. DNA for the CDR3: TGTGCCAGCTCACCACCCATTGCATATGAAAAACTGTTTTTT. Translated: CASSPPIAYEKLFF.

There are many counts of this clonotype. The chain uses TRBV20-1 and TRBJ1-6, with unresolved D. Germline V gene lookup returns CDR1 DFQATT and CDR2 SNEGSKA (reference sequence). This CDR3 contains 17 residues. Trimming cost V 0 bases and J 0 bases, with 12 bases left between them. The CDR3 region is CSARDLRGSSYNSPLHF. CDR3 bases: TGCAGTGCTAGAGATTTGCGGGGAAGCTCCTATAATTCACCCCTCCACTTT.

This clonotype has at least ten counts. The rearrangement links TRBV9 to TRBJ1-5; TRBD1 aligns across 9 bases. The CDR3 is 15 amino acids. Germline V gene data show CDR1 as SGDLS and CDR2 as YYNGEE. V lost 2 bases and J lost 4; bases outside the gene matches: 4. The CDR3 protein is CASSVGQGSNQPQHF. In nucleotides, the CDR3 is TGTGCCAGCAGCGTGGGACAGGGTTCTAATCAGCCCCAGCATTTT.

This clonotype was seen at least ten times. V is TRBV27 and J is TRBJ2-1; 11 bases agree with TRBD1. After removal of 7 bases from V and 2 bases from J, the junction contained 4 bases not matched to a gene. CDR3 length: 15 residues. Germline V gene lookup returns CDR1 MNHEY and CDR2 SMNVEV (reference sequence). Here the CDR3 reads CASTSGQGAYNEQFF. DNA for the CDR3: TGTGCCAGCACTTCGGGACAGGGGGCCTACAATGAGCAGTTCTTC.

The rearrangement joins TRBV5-6 to TRBJ2-3, with 7 bases identical to TRBD1. The CDR3 has 15 residues. Losses at the gene ends were 4 bases for V and 6 bases for J; bases not matched to a gene: 11. Germline V gene sequence: CDR1 SGHDT, CDR2 YYEEEE. CDR3 in DNA: TGTGCCAGCAGCATCCGGACAGGTATAATGGATACGCAGTATTTT. Protein: CASSIRTGIMDTQYF.

The V and J genes are TRBV10-3 and TRBJ1-1, with D unresolved. The CDR3 length is 12 residues. Trimming removed 8 bases from V and 1 base from J, with 8 bases in between. Germline CDR1 is ENHRY and CDR2 is SYGVKD. CDR3 DNA: TGTGCCATCGCGGACGGGAACACTGAAGCTTTCTTT. Translation gives CAIADGNTEAFF.

This clonotype was seen ten or more times. The chain couples TRBV19 to TRBJ2-1; D is possibly TRBD2 (7 bases). The CDR3 totals 13 residues. Looked up from germline, CDR1 is LNHDA and CDR2 is SQIVND (reference sequence). The V gene lost 6 bases and the J gene lost 2 bases, with 8 bases spanning the gap. CDR3 sequence: CASSGGPYNEQFF. The DNA of the CDR3 is TGTGCCAGTAGCGGGGGGCCCTACAATGAGCAGTTCTTC.

This clonotype was detected ten times or more. The chain joins TRBV5-1 to TRBJ1-5; TRBD1 aligns across 7 bases. Germline CDR1 reads SGHRS; CDR2 reads YFSETQ. Losses at the gene ends were 4 bases for V and 7 bases for J; bases not matched to a gene: 8. The CDR3 covers 14 residues. CDR3 in DNA: TGCGCCAGCAGCCCCCAGGGGGGTGGACAGCCCCAGCATTTT. Its translation: CASSPQGGGQPQHF.

This clonotype has a count of ten or more. The chain combines TRBV7-9 with TRBJ1-4; 8 bases align to TRBD1. This CDR3 spans 14 amino acids. The ends lost 5 bases at V and 7 bases at J; junction bases unmatched: 6. CDR1 and CDR2 (germline): SEHNR, FQNEAQ (reference sequence). Here the CDR3 reads CASSARGRGEKLFF. The CDR3, as DNA: TGTGCCAGCAGCGCCAGGGGGCGCGGTGAAAAACTGTTTTTT.

The chain is built from TRBV6-5 and TRBJ1-2; weak D call: TRBD1 (5 bases). The V end was cut by 3 bases, the J end by 8 bases, with 25 bases between. CDR1 is MNHEY and CDR2 is SVGAGI in the germline V gene. This CDR3 has 17 residues. This chain's CDR3 is CASSYQPTGPGGGGYTF. The CDR3 DNA reads TGTGCCAGCAGTTATCAGCCAACAGGCCCCGGGGGTGGAGGCTACACCTTC.

This clonotype was recorded many times. The gene calls are TRBV5-1 and TRBJ2-1; perhaps TRBD2 as D (7 bases). Germline-derived CDR1 and CDR2 are SGHRS and YFSETQ. The V end lost 4 bases, the J end lost 7 bases, and 12 bases lay between the germline ends. This CDR3 is built from 13 residues. The CDR3 DNA sequence: TGCGCCAGCAGCGGGGGGGCGGATAATGAGCAGTTCTTC. It yields the protein CASSGGADNEQFF.

This clonotype appeared many times. The chain uses TRBV18 and TRBJ1-5; TRBD1 matches 8 bases. CDR1 KGHSH and CDR2 LQKENI come from the germline V gene. V lost 2 bases, J lost 0 bases, and 6 bases stayed unmatched. This CDR3 contains 17 residues. CDR3 protein: CASSPAGTGDSNQPQHF. In DNA form, the CDR3 reads TGTGCCAGCTCACCAGCAGGGACAGGTGATAGCAATCAGCCCCAGCATTTT. Combining the CDR3 with reference TRBV18 and TRBJ1-5 gives the whole variable domain NAGVMQNPRHLVRRRGQEARLRCSPMKGHSHVYWYRQLPEEGLKFMVYLQKENIIDESGMPKERFSAEFPKEGPSILRIQQVVRGDSAAYFCASSPAGTGDSNQPQHFGDGTRLSIL.